These 11 T cell receptor beta chains were all obtained from the same sample, sequenced in a study of blood T cell repertoires in COVID-19. TCRdb's copy holds only in-frame clones and misses some; the assay was immunoSEQ multiplex PCR. The profile shows 300,000 to 450,000 clones, roughly 84% of them singletons. The specimen was PBMCs or T cells enriched from blood (not recorded which). These receptors came from a woman aged 25 to 39 who had recovered from COVID-19.

The rearrangement joins TRBV4-1 to TRBJ2-2, with 11 bases lining up with TRBD2. The CDR3 loop spans 15 amino acids. The trim removed 5 bases at V and 6 bases at J, leaving 5 bases unmatched. Per the germline V gene, CDR1 is MGHRA and CDR2 is YSYEKL. The CDR3 reads CASSRDSGGAGELFF. The CDR3, as DNA: TGCGCCAGCAGCAGAGATAGCGGGGGGGCCGGGGAGCTGTTTTTT.

The chain uses TRBV7-6 and TRBJ2-7, with a tentative D call TRBD2 (6 bases). The CDR3 sequence is 18 residues long. V was cut by 4 bases and J by 5 bases, with 27 bases left in between. CDR1 and CDR2 from the germline V gene are SGHVS and FNYEAQ. CDR3 region: CASSSLAAYTNGPHEQYF. CDR3 nucleotide sequence: TGTGCCAGCAGCTCCTTAGCGGCCTACACGAATGGCCCTCACGAGCAGTACTTC.

This clone is a singleton in its sample. The gene calls are TRBV18 and TRBJ2-2; D not certain. Germline V gene data show CDR1 as KGHSH and CDR2 as LQKENI. CDR3 length: 16 residues. Trimming left V 2 bases short and J 4 bases short, with 14 bases between. The CDR3 sequence: CASSPSSGFATGELFF. The CDR3 DNA follows: TGTGCCAGCTCACCATCTTCAGGTTTTGCCACCGGGGAGCTGTTTTTT.

The genes are TRBV18 and TRBJ2-3, with 11 bases that match TRBD2. The CDR3 totals 17 residues. Per germline, CDR1 KGHSH and CDR2 LQKENI. Losses at the gene ends were 4 bases for V and 2 bases for J; bases not matched to a gene: 8. The CDR3 loop reads CASSRTTSGVNTDTQYF. The CDR3 DNA sequence: TGTGCCAGCTCACGAACGACTAGCGGGGTGAACACAGATACGCAGTATTTT.

The gene calls are TRBV5-6 and TRBJ1-5; 8 bases are a match to TRBD1. This CDR3 spans 14 amino acids. Germline V CDR1 and CDR2: SGHDT, YYEEEE. The trim removed 4 bases at V and 6 bases at J, leaving 6 bases unmatched. This CDR3 is CASSAQGAAQPQHF. CDR3 in DNA: TGTGCCAGCAGCGCTCAGGGGGCCGCTCAGCCCCAGCATTTT.

This chain links TRBV28 with TRBJ2-2, with D possibly being TRBD1 (6 bases). The CDR3 loop spans 16 amino acids. V shed 3 bases and J shed 2 bases, with 13 bases lying between them. The V gene's germline CDR1 is MDHEN and CDR2 SYDVKM. CDR3 region: CASSFLPGQNTGELFF. DNA of the CDR3: TGTGCCAGCAGTTTTCTCCCGGGACAAAACACCGGGGAGCTGTTTTTT. The variable domain in full, with the rest retrieved from reference TRBV28 and TRBJ2-2, is DVKVTQSSRYLVKRTGEKVFLECVQDMDHENMFWYRQDPGLGLRLIYFSYDVKMKEKGDIPEGYSVSREKKERFSLILESASTNQTSMYLCASSFLPGQNTGELFFGEGSRLTVL.

The rearrangement links TRBV18 to TRBJ1-1; D is unresolved. The V end was cut by 6 bases, the J end by 4 bases, with 15 bases between. Germline values: CDR1 KGHSH, CDR2 LQKENI. This CDR3 is 14 amino acids long. CDR3 in amino acids: CASSDLRGLTEAFF. In nucleotides, the CDR3 is TGTGCCAGCTCGGACCTCAGAGGGCTCACTGAAGCTTTCTTT.

The CDR3 protein is CASSDGATGPSEKLFF. CDR3 bases: TGTGCCAGCAGTGATGGGGCGACAGGGCCTAGTGAAAAACTGTTTTTT. The chain recombines TRBV6-1 with TRBJ1-4; 7 bases match TRBD1. The CDR3 runs 16 residues. Germline CDR1 reads MNHNS; CDR2 reads SASEGT. J lost 7 bases, V lost 3 bases, and 11 bases had no gene match.

The genes are TRBV28 and TRBJ2-7, with 8 bases matching TRBD1. CDR3 length: 14 amino acids. CDR1 and CDR2 from the germline V gene are MDHEN and SYDVKM. V trimming: 1 base; J trimming: 10 bases; junction bases outside the gene matches: 9. This CDR3 is CASSLFNGDRQQYF. CDR3 nucleotide sequence: TGTGCCAGCAGTTTATTCAATGGGGACAGGCAACAGTACTTC.

CDR3 loop: CASSNSQHTGELFF. In nucleotides, the CDR3 is TGCGCCAGCAGCAACTCACAGCACACCGGGGAGCTGTTTTTT. This chain uses TRBV5-1 with TRBJ2-2; D unresolved. Trimming removed 4 bases from V and 3 bases from J, with 10 bases in between. CDR1 is SGHRS and CDR2 is YFSETQ in the germline V gene. CDR3 length: 14 amino acids.

This sequence joins TRBV30 and TRBJ2-3; TRBD2 might be the D (5 bases). With 2 bases removed from V and 4 bases from J, the gap between germline ends came to 10 bases. In germline, CDR1 is GTSNPN, CDR2 SVGIG (reference sequence). CDR3 length: 13 residues. The CDR3 loop reads CAWSHRTSDTQYF. The CDR3 DNA is TGTGCCTGGAGTCACCGGACTTCAGATACGCAGTATTTT.